This entry is about one T cell receptor beta chain. The source of the sample is a study of sequential checkpoint blockade in melanoma. As for the study in general: Arm A got nivolumab then ipilimumab; arm B the reverse, 1:1. Both treatment sequences were followed by maintenance nivolumab.

Treatment noted: randomized to nivolumab then ipilimumab (arm A) or the reverse (arm B). No patient had prior DNA-damaging chemotherapy. Sorted cells were live CD3+CD8+, lacking CD19 and CD56, from PBMCs. Assay used: immunoSEQ multiplex PCR; TCRdb lists only in-frame clones, some missing. The sample gives about 12,000 clones, less than 80% of which show up once; roughly 25% is in the top ten. The germline gives CDR1 MNHEY, CDR2 SMNVEV (reference sequence). V shed 1 base and J shed 0 bases, with 14 bases lying between them. CDR3 length: 17 residues. The TCR sequence derives from a human donor with melanoma. The chain carries TRBV27 and TRBJ2-3; weak D call: TRBD1 (5 bases). The material sequenced was CD8+ T cells sorted from blood (inferred from file names), taken from a patient given nivolumab and ipilimumab in sequence. The CDR3 loop reads CASSLFLGGASTDTQYF. In nucleotides, the CDR3 is TGTGCCAGCAGTTTATTCCTAGGTGGGGCTAGCACAGATACGCAGTATTTT.